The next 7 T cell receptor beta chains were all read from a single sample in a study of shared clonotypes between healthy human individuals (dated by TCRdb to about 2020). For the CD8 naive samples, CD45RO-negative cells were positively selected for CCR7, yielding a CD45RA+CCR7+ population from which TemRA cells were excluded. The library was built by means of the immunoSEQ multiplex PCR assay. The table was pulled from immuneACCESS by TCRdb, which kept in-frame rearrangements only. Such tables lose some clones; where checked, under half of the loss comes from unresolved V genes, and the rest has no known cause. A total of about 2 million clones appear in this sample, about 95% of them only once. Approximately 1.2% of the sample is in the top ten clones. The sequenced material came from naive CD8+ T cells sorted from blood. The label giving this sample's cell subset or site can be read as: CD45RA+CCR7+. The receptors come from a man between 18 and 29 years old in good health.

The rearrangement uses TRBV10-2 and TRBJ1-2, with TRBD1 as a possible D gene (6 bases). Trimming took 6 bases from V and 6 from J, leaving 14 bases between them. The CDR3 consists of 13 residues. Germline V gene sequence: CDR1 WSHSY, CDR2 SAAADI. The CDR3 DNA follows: TGCGCCAGCAGCAGTTGGGGGGCGGATGGCTACACCTTC. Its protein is CASSSWGADGYTF.

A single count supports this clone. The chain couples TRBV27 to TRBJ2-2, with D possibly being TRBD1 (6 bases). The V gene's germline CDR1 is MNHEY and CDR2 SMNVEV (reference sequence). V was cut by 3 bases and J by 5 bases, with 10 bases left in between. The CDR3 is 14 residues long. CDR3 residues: CASSFTGRTGELFF. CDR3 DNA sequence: TGTGCCAGCAGTTTCACAGGGCGGACCGGGGAGCTGTTTTTT.

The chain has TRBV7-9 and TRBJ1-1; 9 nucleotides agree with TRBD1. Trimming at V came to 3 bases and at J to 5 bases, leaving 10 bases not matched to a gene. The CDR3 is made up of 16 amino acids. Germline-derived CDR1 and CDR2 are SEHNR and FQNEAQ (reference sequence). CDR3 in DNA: TGTGCCAGCAGCTTTTCGGGATACAGGGGGCTGACTGAAGCTTTCTTT. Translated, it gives CASSFSGYRGLTEAFF.

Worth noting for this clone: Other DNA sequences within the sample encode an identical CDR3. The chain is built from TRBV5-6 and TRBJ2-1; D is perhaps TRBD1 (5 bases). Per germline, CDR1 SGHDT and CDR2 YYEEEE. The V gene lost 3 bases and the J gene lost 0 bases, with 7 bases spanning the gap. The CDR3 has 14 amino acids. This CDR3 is CASSSDSSYNEQFF. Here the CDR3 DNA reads TGTGCCAGCAGCTCCGACAGCTCCTACAATGAGCAGTTCTTC.

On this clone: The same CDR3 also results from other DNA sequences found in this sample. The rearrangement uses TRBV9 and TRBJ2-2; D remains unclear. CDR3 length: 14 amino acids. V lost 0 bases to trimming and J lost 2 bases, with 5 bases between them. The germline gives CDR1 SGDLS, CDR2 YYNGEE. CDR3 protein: CASSVGQNTGELFF. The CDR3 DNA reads TGTGCCAGCAGCGTAGGACAAAACACCGGGGAGCTGTTTTTT.

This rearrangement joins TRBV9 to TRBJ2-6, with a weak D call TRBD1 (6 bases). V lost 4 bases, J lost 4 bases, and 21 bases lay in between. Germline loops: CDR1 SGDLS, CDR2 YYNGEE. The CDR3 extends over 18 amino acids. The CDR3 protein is CASSRKAGAGAGANVLTF. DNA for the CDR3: TGTGCCAGCAGCCGGAAGGCAGGGGCTGGCGCCGGGGCCAACGTCCTGACTTTC.

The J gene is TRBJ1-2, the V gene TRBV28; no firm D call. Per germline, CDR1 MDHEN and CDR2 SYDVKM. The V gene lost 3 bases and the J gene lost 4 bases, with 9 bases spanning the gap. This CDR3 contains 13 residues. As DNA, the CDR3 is TGTGCCAGCAGTTTTGGGTTGGGCTATGGCTACACCTTC. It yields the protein CASSFGLGYGYTF.